Listed below are T cell receptor beta chains from one sample, sequenced in a study of control samples from healthy donors and cancer patients. Generated by immunoSEQ multiplex PCR, the TCRdb table keeps only in-frame clones and is missing some. This table holds about 140,000 clones, 85% to 90% found once. Sequencing used blood. The receptors were gathered from a man in his late teens or twenties in good health. Each CDR3 is given with its conserved first and last residue. The D gene is left open where the match is weak. Clone size, where shown, is once, few, many, or a class for clones that have expanded.

CDR3 DNA,CDR3 protein,V gene,clone size,D gene,J gene
TGTGCCAGCAGGCCCGGGACGGAAGAGACCCAGTACTTC,CASRPGTEETQYF,TRBV5-4,NA,NA,TRBJ2-5
TGTGCCAGCAGGGGGTGGGTCGGGGAGCTGTTTTTT,CASRGWVGELFF,TRBV25-1,NA,NA,TRBJ2-2
TGTGCCAGCAGCTCCATCTTCGACGCGGAAGTTGGTAGCAATCAGCCCCAGCATTTT,CASSSIFDAEVGSNQPQHF,TRBV27,NA,NA,TRBJ1-5
TGTGCCAGCAGCCACGAGGGACTGGGGACGGCCTACAATGAGCAGTTCTTC,CASSHEGLGTAYNEQFF,TRBV4-2,once,NA,TRBJ2-1
TGTGCCACTAACCCGACTAGCGGGGGTGGCTCGCAGTATTTT,CATNPTSGGGSQYF,TRBV6-5,NA,TRBD2,TRBJ2-3
TGTGCCAGCAGCCAAAGGGGGGACAGACACACCGGGGAGCTGTTTTTT,CASSQRGDRHTGELFF,TRBV3-1/TRBV3-2,NA,NA,TRBJ2-2
TGCGCCAGCAGCCAAGGACCCCTGGTGGGGGGGCCCTATGAGCAGTTCTTC,CASSQGPLVGGPYEQFF,TRBV4-3,NA,NA,TRBJ2-1
TGTGCCAGCAGCACCCTGGACGGGGATTCACCCCTCCACTTT,CASSTLDGDSPLHF,TRBV7-2,NA,NA,TRBJ1-6
TGTGCCAGCAGTTTGAGGGGGAACACTGAAGCTTTCTTT,CASSLRGNTEAFF,TRBV12-3/TRBV12-4,NA,NA,TRBJ1-1
TGTGCCAGCAGTTTGTATACGGGGGGACCCTACGAGCAGTACTTC,CASSLYTGGPYEQYF,TRBV28,few,TRBD2,TRBJ2-7
TGCGCCAGCAGCTCTTCGGCCGAGCAGTACTTC,CASSSSAEQYF,TRBV5-1,few,NA,TRBJ2-7
TGTGCCAGCAGCTTGTGGGGAGGGGATCCCCAGCATTTT,CASSLWGGDPQHF,TRBV7-8,NA,NA,TRBJ1-5
TGTGCCAGCAGCGAGACTAGCGGTAGCTCCTACAATGAGCAGTTCTTC,CASSETSGSSYNEQFF,TRBV5-4,few,TRBD2,TRBJ2-1
TGTGCCAGCAGTTACCCAGGGTGGCAGGGGAGCTATGGCTACACCTTC,CASSYPGWQGSYGYTF,TRBV6-5,NA,NA,TRBJ1-2
TGTGCCAGCAGTTTGGAGGGGGGGGATACGCAGTATTTT,CASSLEGGDTQYF,TRBV28,once,NA,TRBJ2-3
TGTGCCAGCAGTTTACTAGGGTCCTCGAACACCGGGGAGCTGTTTTTT,CASSLLGSSNTGELFF,TRBV27,NA,NA,TRBJ2-2
TGCGCCAGCAGCCAAGAACTTGGACAGGAAGGATACGAGCAGTACTTC,CASSQELGQEGYEQYF,TRBV4-3,NA,TRBD1,TRBJ2-7
TGTGCCAGCAGCGCCGTTATAGGAACTAATGAAAAACTGTTTTTT,CASSAVIGTNEKLFF,TRBV7-9,NA,NA,TRBJ1-4
TGCGCCAGCAGCACAGAGACCGGGGAGCTGTTTTTT,CASSTETGELFF,TRBV5-1,NA,NA,TRBJ2-2